The 27 T cell receptor beta chains in this list originate from one sample, sequenced in a study of T cells after yellow fever vaccination. TCRdb redid the calling of the 5' RACE reads with MiXCR, one entry per CDR3 protein. This table holds about 310,000 distinct CDR3 sequences, roughly 3.5% found once. The sequences come from PBMCs, collected on the day of the yellow fever booster vaccination. The receptor set was obtained from a man aged 18 to 35 who received the YFV17D yellow fever vaccine.

This clonotype has only a few counts. The chain is built from TRBV28 and TRBJ2-1; D not certain. With 3 bases removed from V and 9 bases from J, the gap between germline ends came to 12 bases. The V gene's germline CDR1 is MDHEN and CDR2 SYDVKM. The CDR3 extends over 13 amino acids. The CDR3 sequence is CASSLMGWGEQFF. CDR3 nucleotide sequence: TGTGCCAGCAGTTTGATGGGGTGGGGTGAGCAGTTCTTC.

In its sample, this clonotype was seen a few times. The rearrangement links TRBV5-5 to TRBJ1-5; a weak D match, TRBD1 (6 bases). Trimming shortened V by 1 base and J by 6 bases, and 14 bases separated the two germline ends. The CDR3 covers 15 residues. The germline CDR1 and CDR2 sequences are SGHKS and YYEKEE (reference sequence). CDR3 in DNA: TGTGCCAGCAGCTTGACCAACAGGGCTGGTCAGCCCCAGCATTTT. Residues: CASSLTNRAGQPQHF. The complete variable domain, with remaining parts taken from reference TRBV5-5 and TRBJ1-5, reads DAGVTQSPTHLIKTRGQQVTLRCSPISGHKSVSWYQQVLGQGPQFIFQYYEKEERGRGNFPDRFSARQFPNYSSELNVNALLLGDSALYLCASSLTNRAGQPQHFGDGTRLSIL.

The chain has TRBV7-9 and TRBJ2-1, with 8 nucleotides matching TRBD2. CDR3 length: 14 residues. Germline V gene lookup returns CDR1 SEHNR and CDR2 FQNEAQ (reference sequence). With V trimmed by 2 bases and J by 8 bases, 5 bases remained unmatched. The CDR3 here is CASSLTGGTHEQFF. In DNA form, the CDR3 reads TGTGCCAGCAGCTTAACGGGGGGGACCCATGAGCAGTTCTTC.

This clonotype was seen many times. The CDR3 DNA is TGCAGTGCTACGACTGGACAGGGGGCGAGGCGCGGCTACACCTTC. Protein sequence: CSATTGQGARRGYTF. V and J are TRBV20-1 and TRBJ1-2, with 11 bases lining up with TRBD1. Germline assignment: CDR1 DFQATT and CDR2 SNEGSKA (reference sequence). The trim removed 4 bases at V and 8 bases at J, leaving 12 bases unmatched. The CDR3 extends over 15 amino acids.

The gene calls are TRBV12-3 or TRBV12-4 and TRBJ2-5; D remains unclear. This CDR3 is 14 amino acids long. Trimming shortened V by 0 bases and J by 5 bases, and 10 bases separated the two germline ends. CDR3 loop: CASSLAGSEETQYF. CDR3 DNA: TGTGCCAGCAGTTTAGCGGGCTCGGAGGAGACCCAGTACTTC.

This clonotype was recorded at least ten times. This chain joins TRBV7-9 and TRBJ1-2; the D is unclear. V lost 4 bases to trimming and J lost 7 bases, with 7 bases between them. There are 11 residues in the CDR3. Germline V gene lookup returns CDR1 SEHNR and CDR2 FQNEAQ (reference sequence). CDR3 nucleotides: TGTGCCAGCAGCTCCTTCTCTGGCTACACCTTC. It yields the protein CASSSFSGYTF.

This clonotype was seen many times. The CDR3: CASSNPGAVYEQYF. Written as DNA, the CDR3 is TGTGCCAGCAGCAACCCGGGGGCCGTCTACGAGCAGTACTTC. The chain carries TRBV21-1 and TRBJ2-7; the D call of TRBD1 is as the table states it, not checked on the DNA. TRBV21-1 is recorded as a pseudogene. The CDR3 spans 14 residues.

The sample holds a few counts of this clonotype. The gene calls are TRBV4-3 and TRBJ2-5; unclear D gene. The V gene's germline CDR1 is LGHNA and CDR2 YSLEER. This CDR3 is 14 amino acids long. Between the trimmed V and J ends, which lost 1 base and 0 bases, there was a span of 6 bases. This chain's CDR3 is CASSQGPNQETQYF. The CDR3 coding sequence is TGCGCCAGCAGCCAAGGACCAAACCAAGAGACCCAGTACTTC.

This chain links TRBV7-9 with TRBJ2-2, with TRBD1 matching 10 bases. This CDR3 region has 16 residues. Germline CDR1 is SEHNR and CDR2 is FQNEAQ (reference sequence). J was trimmed by 2 bases and V by 6 bases; bases with no gene match: 6. The DNA for the CDR3 is TGTGCCAGCAGAGGGGACAGGGGAGGCAACACCGGGGAGCTGTTTTTT. It codes for CASRGDRGGNTGELFF.

In its sample, this clonotype was seen many times. V and J are TRBV4-3 and TRBJ2-2; 7 bases line up with TRBD2. V lost 0 bases to trimming and J lost 6 bases; unmatched junction nucleotides: 7. This CDR3 region has 16 residues. The germline CDR1 and CDR2 sequences are LGHNA and YSLEER. The CDR3 loop is CASSQDPGLEAGELFF. CDR3 nucleotide sequence: TGCGCCAGCAGCCAAGATCCCGGACTAGAGGCCGGGGAGCTGTTTTTT.

This clonotype has at least ten counts. The chain links TRBV20-1 to TRBJ2-5; 8 bases match TRBD1. The germline V gene has CDR1 DFQATT and CDR2 SNEGSKA (reference sequence). This CDR3 has 13 amino acids. V was clipped by 4 bases and J by 1 base; unmatched bases: 2. CDR3 residues: CSATTGGQETQYF. As DNA, the CDR3 is TGCAGTGCTACCACAGGGGGCCAAGAGACCCAGTACTTC.

This rearrangement joins TRBV20-1 to TRBJ1-5; D is undetermined. The CDR3 has 14 amino acids. V was pared by 6 bases and J by 0 bases, with 12 bases between. Per germline, CDR1 DFQATT and CDR2 SNEGSKA (reference sequence). This chain's CDR3 is CSASTRRSNQPQHF. CDR3 bases: TGCAGTGCCTCGACCCGCCGTAGCAATCAGCCCCAGCATTTT.

This clonotype has more than one count but fewer than ten. The chain recombines TRBV5-6 with TRBJ1-1; unclear D gene. V was clipped by 1 base and J by 0 bases, with 10 bases between them. CDR3 length: 15 residues. Germline lookup yields CDR1 SGHDT and CDR2 YYEEEE. CDR3 coding DNA: TGTGCCAGCAGCTTGTGGAGGGAAGTGAACACTGAAGCTTTCTTT. As protein: CASSLWREVNTEAFF.

The gene calls are TRBV10-1 and TRBJ2-7; possibly TRBD2 for D (5 bases). The V gene lost 5 bases and the J gene lost 3 bases, with 11 bases spanning the gap. Per germline, CDR1 WNHNN and CDR2 SYGVQD (reference sequence). The CDR3 totals 13 residues. This chain's CDR3 is CASSRELGYEQYV. CDR3 sequence (DNA): TGCGCCAGCAGTAGGGAGTTGGGCTACGAGCAGTACGTC.

This clonotype was recorded at least ten times. This sequence joins TRBV5-1 and TRBJ2-1; TRBD2 aligns across 12 bases. Germline lookup yields CDR1 SGHRS and CDR2 YFSETQ. The CDR3 runs 15 residues. V was pared by 4 bases and J by 3 bases, with 2 bases of the junction left unmatched. The chain's CDR3 is CASSQTSGSYNEQFF. In nucleotides, the CDR3 is TGCGCCAGCAGCCAGACTAGCGGGAGCTACAATGAGCAGTTCTTC.

The chain is built from TRBV20-1 and TRBJ1-1, with 9 nucleotides matching TRBD1. The germline V gene has CDR1 DFQATT and CDR2 SNEGSKA (reference sequence). This CDR3 region has 15 residues. The V gene end was trimmed by 4 bases and the J gene end by 3 bases; junction bases not matched to a gene: 9. CDR3 in amino acids: CSATALQGAYTEAFF. The DNA of the CDR3 is TGCAGTGCTACGGCTTTACAGGGGGCGTACACTGAAGCTTTCTTT.

In its sample, this clonotype was seen a few times. This chain uses TRBV25-1 with TRBJ2-3; the D gene could be TRBD1 or TRBD2 (6 bases each). The germline CDR1 and CDR2 sequences are MGHDK and SYGVNS. Deletions cut 11 bases from V and 10 bases from J, with 19 bases between. The CDR3 covers 12 residues. CDR3 sequence: CAEGRGRPPQYF. DNA of the CDR3: TGTGCCGAGGGCCGGGGGCGACCCCCGCAGTATTTT.

CDR3 sequence: CASSQGLTQETQYF. Written as DNA, the CDR3 is TGCGCCAGCAGCCAAGGACTAACCCAAGAGACCCAGTACTTC. The chain employs TRBV4-1 and TRBJ2-5; a possible D gene is TRBD2 (5 bases). Germline CDR1 is MGHRA and CDR2 is YSYEKL. Between the trimmed V and J ends, which lost 1 base and 1 base, there was a span of 7 bases. The CDR3 contains 14 residues.

This clonotype was seen repeatedly, ten times or more. J is TRBJ2-5 and V is TRBV20-1; D is ambiguous. This CDR3 region has 12 residues. The V end was cut by 2 bases, the J end by 5 bases, with 9 bases between. Germline assignment: CDR1 DFQATT and CDR2 SNEGSKA (reference sequence). CDR3 residues: CSARLVSETQYF. In nucleotides, the CDR3 is TGCAGTGCTAGACTAGTTTCGGAGACCCAGTACTTC.

This clonotype was observed a handful of times. CDR3 DNA sequence: TGCAGTGCAGCCGGGTCGGCGGATGAGCGGGAAAAACTGTTTTTT. Protein: CSAAGSADEREKLFF. The V and J genes are TRBV20-1 and TRBJ1-4; D is unresolved. With 6 bases removed from V and 8 bases from J, the gap between germline ends came to 22 bases. CDR3 size: 15 residues. Germline loops: CDR1 DFQATT, CDR2 SNEGSKA (reference sequence).

This clonotype was detected a few times. The chain is built from TRBV5-4 and TRBJ2-3; D is perhaps TRBD1 (6 bases). The germline gives CDR1 SGHNT, CDR2 YYREEE (reference sequence). This CDR3 is 15 amino acids long. Trimming cost V 4 bases and J 0 bases, with 12 bases left between them. CDR3 coding DNA: TGTGCCAGCAGCCATAGGGGGTCTAGCACAGATACGCAGTATTTT. It codes for CASSHRGSSTDTQYF.

Note on this clonotype: This may be a read error: a much more frequent sequence differs by one nucleotide. The chain has TRBV6-5 and TRBJ2-5; D is unclear. CDR1 is MNHEY, CDR2 SVGAGI, per germline. Trimming stripped 0 bases from V and 4 bases from J, with 6 bases between. The CDR3 sequence is 13 residues long. The CDR3 region has the DNA TGTGCCAGCAGTTACTCGCCGGGAGAGACCCAGTACTTC. Translated, it gives CASSYSPGETQYF.

The sample holds many counts of this clonotype. The V gene is TRBV5-1, the J gene TRBJ2-3; TRBD2 agrees at 12 bases. The germline CDR1 and CDR2 sequences are SGHRS and YFSETQ. Unmatched junction bases numbered 4, after V lost 1 base and J lost 1 base. The CDR3 runs to 17 residues. The CDR3 DNA is TGCGCCAGCAGCTTGATGGCTAGCGGGGGGGGCACAGATACGCAGTATTTT. Translation gives CASSLMASGGGTDTQYF.

The chain recombines TRBV20-1 with TRBJ2-7; 7 bases agree with TRBD2. The junction had 6 bases not matched to a gene; V was cut back by 0 bases and J by 1 base. There are 15 residues in the CDR3. Looked up from germline, CDR1 is DFQATT and CDR2 is SNEGSKA (reference sequence). The DNA of the CDR3 is TGCAGTGCTAGAGATCCGGCGGGGGAATCCTACGAGCAGTACTTC. Protein sequence: CSARDPAGESYEQYF.

V gene TRBV7-6 combines with J gene TRBJ1-5, with D perhaps TRBD1 (6 bases). The CDR3 contains 15 residues. Germline CDR1 is SGHVS and CDR2 is FNYEAQ. V was cut by 1 base and J by 3 bases, with 10 bases left in between. The CDR3 reads CASSLETGNNQPQHF. The CDR3 DNA reads TGTGCCAGCAGCTTAGAGACAGGAAACAATCAGCCCCAGCATTTT.

This clonotype was counted at least ten times. CDR3 amino acids: CASSLVSGGEPYEQYF. The CDR3 bases are TGTGCCAGCAGCTTAGTGAGTGGGGGGGAGCCCTACGAGCAGTACTTC. This chain joins TRBV7-2 and TRBJ2-7; 7 bases fit TRBD2. The CDR3 is 16 amino acids. Germline V gene data show CDR1 as SGHTA and CDR2 as FQGNSA. The trim removed 1 base at V and 2 bases at J, leaving 8 bases unmatched.

The genes are TRBV2 and TRBJ1-2; 11 bases agree with TRBD1. Germline trimming cut 5 bases from V and 6 bases from J; bases unmatched to any gene: 8. CDR3 size: 15 residues. Germline V gene data show CDR1 as SNHLY and CDR2 as FYNNEI. In DNA form, the CDR3 reads TGTGCCAGCAGTCTAAGCCGGACAGGGGGCGATGGCTACACCTTC. Translating it yields CASSLSRTGGDGYTF.